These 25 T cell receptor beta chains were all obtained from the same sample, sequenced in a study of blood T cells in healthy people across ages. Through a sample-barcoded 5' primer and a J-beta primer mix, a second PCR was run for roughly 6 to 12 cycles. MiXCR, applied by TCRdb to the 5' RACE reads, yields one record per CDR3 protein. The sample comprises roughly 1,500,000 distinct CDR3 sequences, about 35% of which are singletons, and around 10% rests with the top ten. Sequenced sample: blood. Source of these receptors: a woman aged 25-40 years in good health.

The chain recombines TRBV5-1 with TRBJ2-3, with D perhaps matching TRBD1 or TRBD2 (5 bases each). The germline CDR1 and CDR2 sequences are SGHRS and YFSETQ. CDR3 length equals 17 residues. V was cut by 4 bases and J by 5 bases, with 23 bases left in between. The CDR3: CASSPRPASQGEDTQYF. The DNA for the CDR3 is TGCGCCAGCAGCCCCCGCCCTGCGAGTCAGGGAGAAGATACGCAGTATTTT.

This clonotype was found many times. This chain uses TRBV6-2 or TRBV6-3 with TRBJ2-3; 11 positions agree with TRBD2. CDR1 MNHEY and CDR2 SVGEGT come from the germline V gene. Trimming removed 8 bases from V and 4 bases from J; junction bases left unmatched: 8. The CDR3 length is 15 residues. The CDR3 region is CASGRLAGRPDTQYF. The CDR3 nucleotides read TGTGCCAGCGGGCGACTAGCGGGGCGCCCAGATACGCAGTATTTT.

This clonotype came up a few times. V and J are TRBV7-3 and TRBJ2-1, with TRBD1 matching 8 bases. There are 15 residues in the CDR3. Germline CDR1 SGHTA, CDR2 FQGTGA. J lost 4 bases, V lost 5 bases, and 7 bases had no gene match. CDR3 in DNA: TGTGCCAGCAGCATTGACAGGGGTGAATACAATGAGCAGTTCTTC. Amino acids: CASSIDRGEYNEQFF.

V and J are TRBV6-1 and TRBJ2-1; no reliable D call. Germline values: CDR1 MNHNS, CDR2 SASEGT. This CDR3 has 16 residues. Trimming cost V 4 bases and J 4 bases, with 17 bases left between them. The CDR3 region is CASSAGRLGSYNEQFF. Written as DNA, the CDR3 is TGTGCCAGCAGTGCTGGGCGGTTAGGGTCTTACAATGAGCAGTTCTTC.

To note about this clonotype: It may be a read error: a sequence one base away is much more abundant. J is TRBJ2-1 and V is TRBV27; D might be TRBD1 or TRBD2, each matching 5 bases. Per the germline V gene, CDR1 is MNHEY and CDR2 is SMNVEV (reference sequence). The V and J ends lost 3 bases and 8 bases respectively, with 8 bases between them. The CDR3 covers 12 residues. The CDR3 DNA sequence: TGTGCCAGCAGTTTCGTGGGGGATGAGCAGTTCTTC. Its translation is CASSFVGDEQFF.

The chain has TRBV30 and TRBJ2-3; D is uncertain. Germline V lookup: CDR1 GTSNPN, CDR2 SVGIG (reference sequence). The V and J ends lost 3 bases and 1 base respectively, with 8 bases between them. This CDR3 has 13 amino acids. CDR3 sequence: CAWRYTGTDTQYF. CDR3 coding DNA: TGTGCCTGGAGGTATACCGGCACAGATACGCAGTATTTT.

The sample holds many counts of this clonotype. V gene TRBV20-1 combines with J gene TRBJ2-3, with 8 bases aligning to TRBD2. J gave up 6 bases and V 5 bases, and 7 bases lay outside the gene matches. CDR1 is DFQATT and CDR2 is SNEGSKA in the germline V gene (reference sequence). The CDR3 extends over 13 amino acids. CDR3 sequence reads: CSAPKAGADTQYF. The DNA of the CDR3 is TGCAGTGCTCCCAAAGCGGGGGCGGATACGCAGTATTTT.

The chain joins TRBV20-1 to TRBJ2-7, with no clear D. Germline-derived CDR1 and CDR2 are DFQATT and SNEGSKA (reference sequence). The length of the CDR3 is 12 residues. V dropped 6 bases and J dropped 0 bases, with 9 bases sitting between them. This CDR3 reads CSARRYSYEQYF. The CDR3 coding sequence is TGCAGTGCACGACGCTACTCCTACGAGCAGTACTTC.

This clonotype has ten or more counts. CDR3 sequence: CASSLTGNSEQYF. In nucleotides, the CDR3 is TGTGCCAGCAGCCTAACAGGGAATTCCGAGCAGTACTTC. The rearrangement links TRBV5-5 to TRBJ2-7; possibly TRBD1 for D (6 bases). The CDR3 extends over 13 amino acids. V dropped 4 bases and J dropped 6 bases, with 14 bases sitting between them. Germline V gene data show CDR1 as SGHKS and CDR2 as YYEKEE (reference sequence).

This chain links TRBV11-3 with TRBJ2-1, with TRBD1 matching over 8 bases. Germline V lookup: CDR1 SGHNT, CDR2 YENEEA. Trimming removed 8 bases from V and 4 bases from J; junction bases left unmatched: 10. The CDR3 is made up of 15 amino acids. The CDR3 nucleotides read TGTGCCAGCGGCGGCCCCGGGACAGGTTACAATGAGCAGTTCTTC. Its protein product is CASGGPGTGYNEQFF.

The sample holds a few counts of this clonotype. Here the CDR3 DNA reads TGTGCCAGCAGCCGCGTCCCGCTGGCTGGCTACACCTTC. Residues: CASSRVPLAGYTF. This chain links TRBV11-2 with TRBJ1-2; the D is unclear. V was trimmed by 5 bases and J by 7 bases, leaving 14 bases between them. The CDR3 extends over 13 amino acids. The germline gives CDR1 SGHAT, CDR2 FQNNGV.

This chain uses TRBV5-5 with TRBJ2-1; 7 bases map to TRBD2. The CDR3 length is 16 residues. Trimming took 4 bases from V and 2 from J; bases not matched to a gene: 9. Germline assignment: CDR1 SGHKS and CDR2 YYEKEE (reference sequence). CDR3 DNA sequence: TGTGCCAGCAGCCTCGGGTTCCGGGAGGCCTACAATGAGCAGTTCTTC. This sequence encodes CASSLGFREAYNEQFF.

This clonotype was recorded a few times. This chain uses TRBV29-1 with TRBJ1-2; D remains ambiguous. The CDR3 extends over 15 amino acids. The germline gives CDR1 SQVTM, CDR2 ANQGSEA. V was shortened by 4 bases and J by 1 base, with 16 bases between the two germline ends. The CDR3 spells CSVVTEATFNYGYTF. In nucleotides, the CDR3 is TGCAGCGTTGTGACCGAGGCTACCTTTAACTATGGCTACACCTTC.

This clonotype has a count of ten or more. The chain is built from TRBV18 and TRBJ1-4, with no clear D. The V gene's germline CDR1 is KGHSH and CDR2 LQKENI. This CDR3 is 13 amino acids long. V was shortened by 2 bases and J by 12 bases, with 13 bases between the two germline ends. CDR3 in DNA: TGTGCCAGCTCACCAACAGAGGCGACGGAACTGTTTTTT. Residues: CASSPTEATELFF.

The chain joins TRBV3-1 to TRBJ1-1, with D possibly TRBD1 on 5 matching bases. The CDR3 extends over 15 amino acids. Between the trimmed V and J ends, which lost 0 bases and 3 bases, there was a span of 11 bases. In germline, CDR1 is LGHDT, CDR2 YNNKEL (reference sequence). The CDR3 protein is CASSQDRVGDTEAFF. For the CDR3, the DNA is TGTGCCAGCAGCCAAGATCGAGTAGGGGACACTGAAGCTTTCTTT. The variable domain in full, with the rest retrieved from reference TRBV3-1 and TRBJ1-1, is DTAVSQTPKYLVTQMGNDKSIKCEQNLGHDTMYWYKQDSKKFLKIMFSYNNKELIINETVPNRFSPKSPDKAHLNLHINSLELGDSAVYFCASSQDRVGDTEAFFGQGTRLTVV.

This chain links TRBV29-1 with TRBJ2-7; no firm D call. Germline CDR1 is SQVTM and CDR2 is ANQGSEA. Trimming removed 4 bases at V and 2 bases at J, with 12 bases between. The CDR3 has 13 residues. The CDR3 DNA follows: TGCAGCGTTGCCACAGCTTATACCTACGAGCAGTACTTC. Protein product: CSVATAYTYEQYF.

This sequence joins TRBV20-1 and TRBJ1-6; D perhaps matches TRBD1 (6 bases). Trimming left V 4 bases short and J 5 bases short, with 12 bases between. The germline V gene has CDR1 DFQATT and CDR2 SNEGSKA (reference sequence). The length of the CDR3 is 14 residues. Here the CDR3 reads CSAKDSLNNSPLHF. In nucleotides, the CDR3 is TGCAGTGCTAAGGACAGCTTAAATAATTCACCCCTCCACTTT.

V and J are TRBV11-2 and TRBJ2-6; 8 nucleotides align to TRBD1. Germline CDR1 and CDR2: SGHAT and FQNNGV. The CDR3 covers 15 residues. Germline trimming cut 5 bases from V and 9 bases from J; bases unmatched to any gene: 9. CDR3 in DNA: TGTGCCAGCAGCCTTGACAGGGGCCCTATCAACGTCCTGACTTTC. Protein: CASSLDRGPINVLTF.

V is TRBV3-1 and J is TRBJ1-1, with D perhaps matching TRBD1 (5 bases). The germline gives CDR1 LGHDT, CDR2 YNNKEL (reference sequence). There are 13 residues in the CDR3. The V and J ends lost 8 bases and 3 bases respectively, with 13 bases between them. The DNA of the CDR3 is TGTGCCAGCGGACAACAGTATTACACTGAAGCTTTCTTT. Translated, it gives CASGQQYYTEAFF.

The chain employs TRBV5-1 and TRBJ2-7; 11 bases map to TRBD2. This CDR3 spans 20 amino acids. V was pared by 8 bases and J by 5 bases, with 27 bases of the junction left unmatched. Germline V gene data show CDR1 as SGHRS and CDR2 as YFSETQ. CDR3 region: CASSSALYKTSGSSLDEQYF. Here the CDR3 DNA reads TGCGCCAGTTCTTCGGCTCTATACAAAACTAGCGGGAGTTCCTTGGACGAGCAGTACTTC.

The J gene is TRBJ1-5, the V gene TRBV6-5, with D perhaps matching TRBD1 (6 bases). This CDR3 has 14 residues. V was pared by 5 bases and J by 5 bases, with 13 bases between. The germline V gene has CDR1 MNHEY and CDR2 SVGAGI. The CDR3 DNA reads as TGTGCCAGCAGTGAGGGGGAGGAACATCAGCCCCAGCATTTT. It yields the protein CASSEGEEHQPQHF.

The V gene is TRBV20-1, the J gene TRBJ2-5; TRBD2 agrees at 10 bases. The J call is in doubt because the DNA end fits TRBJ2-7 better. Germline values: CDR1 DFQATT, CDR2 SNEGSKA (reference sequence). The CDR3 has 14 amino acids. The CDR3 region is CSASSTSGISEQYF. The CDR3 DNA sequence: TGCAGTGCTAGTTCCACTAGCGGGATCTCCGAGCAGTACTTC.

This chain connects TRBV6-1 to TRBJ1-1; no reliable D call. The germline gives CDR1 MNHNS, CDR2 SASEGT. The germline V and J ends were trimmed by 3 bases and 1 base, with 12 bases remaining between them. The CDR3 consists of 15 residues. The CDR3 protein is CASSEIWARNTEAFF. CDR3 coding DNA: TGTGCCAGCAGTGAGATATGGGCCAGGAACACTGAAGCTTTCTTT.

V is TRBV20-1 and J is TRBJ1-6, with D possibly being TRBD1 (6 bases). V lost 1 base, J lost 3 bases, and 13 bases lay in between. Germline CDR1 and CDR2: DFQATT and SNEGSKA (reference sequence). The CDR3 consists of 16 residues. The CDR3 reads CSARAPDRYYNSPLHF. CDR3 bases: TGCAGTGCTAGAGCCCCGGACAGATACTATAATTCACCCCTCCACTTT.

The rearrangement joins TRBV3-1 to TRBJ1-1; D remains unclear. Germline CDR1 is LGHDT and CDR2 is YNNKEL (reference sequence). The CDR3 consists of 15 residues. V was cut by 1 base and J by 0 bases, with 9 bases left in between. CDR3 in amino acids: CASSQALLLNTEAFF. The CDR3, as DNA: TGTGCCAGCAGCCAAGCGCTACTGCTGAACACTGAAGCTTTCTTT.